The T cell receptor beta chain described here comes from a study of blood T cell repertoires in COVID-19. On the study more broadly: T cells, B-cell-depleted T cells, or PBMCs supplied cDNA or gDNA.

Per the authors' pipeline: Estimation of nucleated cell counts relied on the amplification of reference gene primers. The protocol was immunoSEQ multiplex PCR, while the TCRdb copy is restricted to in-frame clones and leaves out a portion. V and J calls and clone size are those listed in that table; D and trimming were worked out from the DNA. Of over 75,000 clones in the sample, under 85% were seen once. The sequence was collected from a man aged 65 to 79 with acute or convalescent COVID-19. Input material: peripheral blood.

As DNA, the CDR3 is TGTGCCAGCAGTGTACGGGCGAGGGCTAGCGGGGGGTATGAGCAGTTCTTC. This translates into CASSVRARASGGYEQFF. The chain combines TRBV28 with TRBJ2-1; 11 bases align to TRBD2. The CDR3 covers 17 residues. With V trimmed by 5 bases and J by 8 bases, 14 bases remained unmatched. CDR1 MDHEN and CDR2 SYDVKM come from the germline V gene.